At least ten counts were recorded for the clone carrying this T cell receptor (beta chain). Template material for amplifying TCR beta CDR3 regions consisted of RNA transcripts. RT-PCR in the first round (using the HTBI primer set) targeted the TCR CDR3. MiXCR was run by TCRdb on the multiplex PCR reads, yielding one entry per CDR3 protein. The sample lists over 500,000 distinct CDR3 sequences, roughly 18% occurring once. The source of the sample is a study of T cells in Graves' hyperthyroidism and ophthalmopathy. The CDR3 has 16 amino acids. Trimming took 5 bases from V and 3 from J; bases not matched to a gene: 10.

The sample taken for sequencing was blood. The TCR comes from a woman aged 18-30 years with Graves' ophthalmopathy. The chain links TRBV12-3 or TRBV12-4 to TRBJ2-3; 8 bases agree with TRBD2. The CDR3 loop reads CASSPNSGGGTDTQYF. The CDR3 DNA reads TGTGCCAGCAGTCCCAACAGCGGGGGAGGGACAGATACGCAGTATTTT.